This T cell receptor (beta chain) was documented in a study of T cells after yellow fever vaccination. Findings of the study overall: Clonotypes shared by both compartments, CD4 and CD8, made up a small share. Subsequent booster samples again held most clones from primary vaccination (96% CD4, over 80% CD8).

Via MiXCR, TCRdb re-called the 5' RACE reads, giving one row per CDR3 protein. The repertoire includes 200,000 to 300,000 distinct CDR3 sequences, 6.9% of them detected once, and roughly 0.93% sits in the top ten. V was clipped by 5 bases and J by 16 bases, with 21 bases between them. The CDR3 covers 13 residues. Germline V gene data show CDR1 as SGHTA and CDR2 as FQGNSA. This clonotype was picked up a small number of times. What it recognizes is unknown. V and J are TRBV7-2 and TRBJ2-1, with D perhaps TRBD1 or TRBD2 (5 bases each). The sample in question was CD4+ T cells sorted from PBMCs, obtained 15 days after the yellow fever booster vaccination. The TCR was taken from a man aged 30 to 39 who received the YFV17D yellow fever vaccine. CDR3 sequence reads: CASSPPGGRTTFF. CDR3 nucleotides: TGTGCCAGCAGCCCCCCTGGGGGACGGACCACTTTCTTC.